The table lists the clone carrying this TCR beta chain with many counts. TCRdb fed the 5' RACE reads into MiXCR, producing one record per CDR3 protein. The data show approximately 60,000 distinct CDR3 sequences, with under 4.5% seen just once and approximately 3.1% held by the top ten. The sample originates from a study of neurological immune-mediated disorders. Losses at the gene ends were 5 bases for V and 4 bases for J; bases not matched to a gene: 6. The CDR3 consists of 15 residues. Sequenced sample: PBMCs. The TCR sequence derives from a woman in her 30s with multiple sclerosis. The chain recombines TRBV12-3 or TRBV12-4 with TRBJ2-1, with 9 bases lining up with TRBD1. For the CDR3, the DNA is TGTGCCAGCAGTAGGGGACAGGGAGGATACAATGAGCAGTTCTTC. Translation: CASSRGQGGYNEQFF.